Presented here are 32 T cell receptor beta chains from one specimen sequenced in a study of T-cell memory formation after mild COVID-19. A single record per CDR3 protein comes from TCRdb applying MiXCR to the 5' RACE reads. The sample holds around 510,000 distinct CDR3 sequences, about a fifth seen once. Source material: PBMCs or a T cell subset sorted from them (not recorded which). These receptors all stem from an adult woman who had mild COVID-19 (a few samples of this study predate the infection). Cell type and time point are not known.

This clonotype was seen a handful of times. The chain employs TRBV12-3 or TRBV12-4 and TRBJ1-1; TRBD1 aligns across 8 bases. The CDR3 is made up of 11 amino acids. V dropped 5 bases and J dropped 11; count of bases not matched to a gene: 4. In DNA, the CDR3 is TGTGCCAGCAGTATGGACAGGGCCGCTTTCTTT. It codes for CASSMDRAAFF.

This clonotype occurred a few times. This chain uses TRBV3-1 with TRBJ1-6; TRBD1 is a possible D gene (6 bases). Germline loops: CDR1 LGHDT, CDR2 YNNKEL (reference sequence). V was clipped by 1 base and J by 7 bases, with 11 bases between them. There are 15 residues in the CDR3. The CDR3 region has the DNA TGTGCCAGCAGCCAAGGGACAGTCCGAAATTCACCCCTCCACTTT. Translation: CASSQGTVRNSPLHF.

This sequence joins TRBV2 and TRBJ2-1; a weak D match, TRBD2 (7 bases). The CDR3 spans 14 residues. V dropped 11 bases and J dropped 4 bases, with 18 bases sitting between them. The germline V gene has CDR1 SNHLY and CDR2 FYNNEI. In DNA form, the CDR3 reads TGTGCCTCAGGGGAGCGGGGTCCTTACAATGAGCAGTTCTTC. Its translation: CASGERGPYNEQFF.

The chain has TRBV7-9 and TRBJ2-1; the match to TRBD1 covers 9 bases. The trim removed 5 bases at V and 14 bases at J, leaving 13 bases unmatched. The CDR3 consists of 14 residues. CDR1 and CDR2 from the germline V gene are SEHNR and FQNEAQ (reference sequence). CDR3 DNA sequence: TGTGCCAGCAGCGCACAGTCGAATGGGGACAGGGAGTTCTTC. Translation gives CASSAQSNGDREFF.

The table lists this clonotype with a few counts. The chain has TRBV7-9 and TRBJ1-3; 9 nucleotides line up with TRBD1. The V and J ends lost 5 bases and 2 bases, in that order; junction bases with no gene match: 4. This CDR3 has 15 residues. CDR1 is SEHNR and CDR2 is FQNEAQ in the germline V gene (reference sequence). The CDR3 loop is CASSGDREAGNTIYF. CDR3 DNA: TGTGCCAGCAGCGGGGACAGGGAAGCTGGAAACACCATATATTTT.

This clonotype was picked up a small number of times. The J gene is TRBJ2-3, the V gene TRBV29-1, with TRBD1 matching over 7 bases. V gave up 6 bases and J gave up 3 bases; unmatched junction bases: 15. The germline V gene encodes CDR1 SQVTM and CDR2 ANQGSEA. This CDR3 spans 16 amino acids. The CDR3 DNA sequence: TGCAGCGTCCATGGTAGGGGGCGGATCTCTACAGATACGCAGTATTTT. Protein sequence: CSVHGRGRISTDTQYF.

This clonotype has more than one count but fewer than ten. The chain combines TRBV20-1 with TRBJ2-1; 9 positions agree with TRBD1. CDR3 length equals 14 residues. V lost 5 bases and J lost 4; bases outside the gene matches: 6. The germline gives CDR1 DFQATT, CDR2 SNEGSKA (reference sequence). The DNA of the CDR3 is TGCAGTGCTCCCGGGACAGGGTTATACAATGAGCAGTTCTTC. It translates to CSAPGTGLYNEQFF.

The CDR3 reads CASRKDRNPYGYTF. The CDR3 DNA reads TGCGCCAGCAGAAAGGACAGGAACCCCTATGGCTACACCTTC. The V and J genes are TRBV5-1 and TRBJ1-2; TRBD1 aligns across 7 bases. Germline V gives CDR1 SGHRS, CDR2 YFSETQ. The CDR3 runs 14 residues. Trimming removed 5 bases from V and 4 bases from J; junction bases left unmatched: 8.

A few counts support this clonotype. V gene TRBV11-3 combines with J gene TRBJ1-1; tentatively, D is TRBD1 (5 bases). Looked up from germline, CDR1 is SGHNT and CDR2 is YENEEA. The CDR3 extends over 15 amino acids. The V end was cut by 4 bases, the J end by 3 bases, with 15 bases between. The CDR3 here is CASSSPWGIDTEAFF. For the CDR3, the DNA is TGTGCCAGCAGCTCTCCCTGGGGGATTGACACTGAAGCTTTCTTT. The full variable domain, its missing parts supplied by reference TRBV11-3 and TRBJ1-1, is EAGVVQSPRYKIIEKKQPVAFWCNPISGHNTLYWYLQNLGQGPELLIRYENEEAVDDSQLPKDRFSAERLKGVDSTLKIQPAELGDSAVYLCASSSPWGIDTEAFFGQGTRLTVV.

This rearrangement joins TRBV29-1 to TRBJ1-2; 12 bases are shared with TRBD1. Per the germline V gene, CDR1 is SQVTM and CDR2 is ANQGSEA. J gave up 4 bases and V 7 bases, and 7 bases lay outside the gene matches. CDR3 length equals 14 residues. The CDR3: CSETRDRGLYGYTF. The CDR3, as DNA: TGCAGCGAGACCCGGGACAGGGGGCTCTATGGCTACACCTTC.

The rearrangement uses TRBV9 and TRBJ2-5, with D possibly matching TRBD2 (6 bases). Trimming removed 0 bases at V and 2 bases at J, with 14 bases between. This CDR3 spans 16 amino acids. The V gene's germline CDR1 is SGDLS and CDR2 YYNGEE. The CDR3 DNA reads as TGTGCCAGCAGCGTAGCTACGGGCGGACTACAAGAGACCCAGTACTTC. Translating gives CASSVATGGLQETQYF.

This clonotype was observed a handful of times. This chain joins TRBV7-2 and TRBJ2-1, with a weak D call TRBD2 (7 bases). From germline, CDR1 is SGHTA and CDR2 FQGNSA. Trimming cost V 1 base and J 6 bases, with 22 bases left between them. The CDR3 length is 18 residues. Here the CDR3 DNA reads TGTGCCAGCAGCTTAGTGTACAGGGAGCGAGCGGGGCCCAATGAGCAGTTCTTC. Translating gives CASSLVYRERAGPNEQFF.

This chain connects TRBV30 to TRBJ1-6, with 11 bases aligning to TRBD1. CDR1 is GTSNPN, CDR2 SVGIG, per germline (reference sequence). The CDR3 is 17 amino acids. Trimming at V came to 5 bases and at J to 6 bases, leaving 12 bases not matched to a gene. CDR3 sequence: CAWLADRGLTLNSPLHF. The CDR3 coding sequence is TGTGCCTGGCTAGCGGACAGGGGGCTGACCCTTAATTCACCCCTCCACTTT. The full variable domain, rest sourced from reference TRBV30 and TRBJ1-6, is SQTIHQWPATLVQPVGSPLSLECTVEGTSNPNLYWYRQAAGRGLQLLFYSVGIGQISSEVPQNLSASRPQDRQFILSSKKLLLSDSGFYLCAWLADRGLTLNSPLHFGNGTRLTVT.

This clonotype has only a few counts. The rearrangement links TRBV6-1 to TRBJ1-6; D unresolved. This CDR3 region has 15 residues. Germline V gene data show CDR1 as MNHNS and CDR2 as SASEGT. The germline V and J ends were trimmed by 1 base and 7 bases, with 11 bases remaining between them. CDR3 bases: TGTGCCAGCAGTGAAGAAGCAGGAGGGAATTCACCCCTCCACTTT. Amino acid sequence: CASSEEAGGNSPLHF.

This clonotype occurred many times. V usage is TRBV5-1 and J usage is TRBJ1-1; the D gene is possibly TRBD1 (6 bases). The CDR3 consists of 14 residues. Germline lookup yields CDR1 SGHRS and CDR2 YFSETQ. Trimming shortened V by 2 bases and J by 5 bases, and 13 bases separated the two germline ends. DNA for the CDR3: TGCGCCAGCAGCTTTGGGGGGGCTGGGACTGAAGCTTTCTTT. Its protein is CASSFGGAGTEAFF.

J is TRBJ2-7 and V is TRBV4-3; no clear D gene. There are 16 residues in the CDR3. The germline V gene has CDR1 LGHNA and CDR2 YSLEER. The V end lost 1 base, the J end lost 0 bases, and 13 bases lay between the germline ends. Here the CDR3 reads CASSQVYGSSSYEQYF. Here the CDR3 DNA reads TGCGCCAGCAGCCAAGTTTACGGCAGCAGCTCCTACGAGCAGTACTTC.

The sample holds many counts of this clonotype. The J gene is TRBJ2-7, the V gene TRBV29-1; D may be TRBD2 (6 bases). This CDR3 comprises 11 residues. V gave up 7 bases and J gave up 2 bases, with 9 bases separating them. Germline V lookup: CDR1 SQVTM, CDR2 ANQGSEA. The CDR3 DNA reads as TGCAGCGGCGGGGAGACCTACGAGCAGTACTTC. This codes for CSGGETYEQYF.

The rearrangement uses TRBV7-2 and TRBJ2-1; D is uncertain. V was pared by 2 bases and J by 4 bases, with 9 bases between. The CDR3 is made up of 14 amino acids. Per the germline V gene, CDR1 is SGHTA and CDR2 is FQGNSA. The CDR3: CASSLSQSYNEQFF. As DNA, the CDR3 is TGTGCCAGCAGCTTATCACAGTCATACAATGAGCAGTTCTTC.

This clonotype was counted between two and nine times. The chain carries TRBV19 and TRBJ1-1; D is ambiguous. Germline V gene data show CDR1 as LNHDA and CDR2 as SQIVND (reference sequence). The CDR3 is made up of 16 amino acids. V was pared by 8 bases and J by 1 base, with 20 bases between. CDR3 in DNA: TGTGCCAGTTTCTTACGATGGAATGGGGAGAACACTGAAGCTTTCTTT. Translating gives CASFLRWNGENTEAFF.

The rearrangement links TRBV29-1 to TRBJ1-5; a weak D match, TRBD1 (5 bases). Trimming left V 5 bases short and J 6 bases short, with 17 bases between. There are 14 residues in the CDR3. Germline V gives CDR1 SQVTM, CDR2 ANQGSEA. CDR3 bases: TGCAGCGTTTCAAGGGGCGTAGAGGGTCAGCCCCAGCATTTT. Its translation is CSVSRGVEGQPQHF.

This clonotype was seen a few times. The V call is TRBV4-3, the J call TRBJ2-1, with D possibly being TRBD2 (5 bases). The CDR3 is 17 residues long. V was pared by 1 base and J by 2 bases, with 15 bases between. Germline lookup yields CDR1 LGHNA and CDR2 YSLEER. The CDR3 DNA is TGCGCCAGCAGCCAAGGGGTCTGGGAGAACGCCTACAATGAGCAGTTCTTC. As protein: CASSQGVWENAYNEQFF.

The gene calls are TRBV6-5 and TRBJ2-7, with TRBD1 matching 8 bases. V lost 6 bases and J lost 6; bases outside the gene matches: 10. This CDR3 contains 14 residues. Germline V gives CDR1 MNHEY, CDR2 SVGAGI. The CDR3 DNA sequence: TGTGCCAGCAGCCCAGGACAGGGAGAGGGCGAGCAGTACTTC. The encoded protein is CASSPGQGEGEQYF.

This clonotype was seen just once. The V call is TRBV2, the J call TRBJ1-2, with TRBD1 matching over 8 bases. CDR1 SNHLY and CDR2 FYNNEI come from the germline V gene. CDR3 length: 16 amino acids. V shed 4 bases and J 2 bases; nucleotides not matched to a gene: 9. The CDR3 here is CASSGGQGLSNYGYTF. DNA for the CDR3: TGTGCCAGCAGTGGCGGACAGGGACTGTCAAACTATGGCTACACCTTC.

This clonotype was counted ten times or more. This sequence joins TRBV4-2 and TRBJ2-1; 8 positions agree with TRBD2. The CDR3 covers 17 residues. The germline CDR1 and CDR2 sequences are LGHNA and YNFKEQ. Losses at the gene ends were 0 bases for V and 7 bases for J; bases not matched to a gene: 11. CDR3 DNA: TGTGCCAGCAGCCAAGATTTAGGTAGCGGGATTAGGAATGAGCAGTTCTTC. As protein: CASSQDLGSGIRNEQFF.

The CDR3: CASSVVPEPSTDTQYF. CDR3 sequence (DNA): TGTGCCAGCAGCGTAGTGCCGGAACCCAGCACAGATACGCAGTATTTT. The genes are TRBV9 and TRBJ2-3, with D unclear. The CDR3 totals 16 residues. Trimming left V 0 bases short and J 0 bases short, with 11 bases between. Germline V lookup: CDR1 SGDLS, CDR2 YYNGEE.

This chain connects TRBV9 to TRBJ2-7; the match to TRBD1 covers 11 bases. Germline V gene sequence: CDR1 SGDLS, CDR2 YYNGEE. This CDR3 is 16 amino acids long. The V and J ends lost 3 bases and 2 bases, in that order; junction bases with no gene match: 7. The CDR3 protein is CASSGTGTGGTYEQYF. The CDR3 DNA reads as TGTGCCAGCAGCGGCACCGGGACAGGGGGAACCTACGAGCAGTACTTC.

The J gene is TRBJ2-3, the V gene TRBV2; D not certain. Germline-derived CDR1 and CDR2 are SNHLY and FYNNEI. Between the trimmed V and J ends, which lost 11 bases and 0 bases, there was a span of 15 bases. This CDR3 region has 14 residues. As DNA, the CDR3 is TGTGCCGGAAGAACAGCTTTTAGCACAGATACGCAGTATTTT. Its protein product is CAGRTAFSTDTQYF.

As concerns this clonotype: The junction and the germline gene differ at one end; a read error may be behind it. This chain's CDR3 is CASSRLAGQETQYF. The DNA of the CDR3 is TGTGCTAGCAGCCGCCTAGCGGGACAAGAGACCCAGTACTTC. The gene calls are TRBV7-7 and TRBJ2-5, with TRBD2 identical over 9 bases. The CDR3 is 14 residues long. Per the germline V gene, CDR1 is SSHAT and CDR2 is FNYEAQ (reference sequence).

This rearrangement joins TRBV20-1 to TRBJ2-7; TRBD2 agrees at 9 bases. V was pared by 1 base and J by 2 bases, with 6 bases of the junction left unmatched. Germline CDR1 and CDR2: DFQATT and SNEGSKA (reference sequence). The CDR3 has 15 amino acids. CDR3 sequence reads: CSARGAPSGTYEQYF. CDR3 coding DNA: TGCAGTGCTAGAGGGGCTCCTAGCGGGACCTACGAGCAGTACTTC.

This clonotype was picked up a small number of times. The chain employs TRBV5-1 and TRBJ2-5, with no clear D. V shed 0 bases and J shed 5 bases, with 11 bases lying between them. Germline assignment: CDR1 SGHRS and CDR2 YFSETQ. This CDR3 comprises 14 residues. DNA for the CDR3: TGCGCCAGCAGCTTGGGTTTCAAAGAGGAGACCCAGTACTTC. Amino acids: CASSLGFKEETQYF.

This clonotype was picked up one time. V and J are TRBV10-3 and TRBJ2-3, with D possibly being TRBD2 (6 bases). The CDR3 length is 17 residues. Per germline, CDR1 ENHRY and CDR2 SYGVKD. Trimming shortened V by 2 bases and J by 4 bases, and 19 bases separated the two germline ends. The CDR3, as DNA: TGTGCCATCAGTGAGGTGGGGGGAGTCGCCCTCCCAGATACGCAGTATTTT. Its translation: CAISEVGGVALPDTQYF.

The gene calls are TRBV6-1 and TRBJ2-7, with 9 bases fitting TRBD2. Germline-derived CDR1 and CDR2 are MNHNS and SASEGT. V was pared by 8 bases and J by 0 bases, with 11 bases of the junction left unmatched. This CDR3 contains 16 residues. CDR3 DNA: TGTGCCAGCCCCCCCCCTAGCGGGACGGGCTCCTACGAGCAGTACTTC. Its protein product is CASPPPSGTGSYEQYF.